A selection of T cell receptor beta chains follows, all from one sample in a study of blood T cell repertoires in COVID-19. The repertoire was sequenced with immunoSEQ multiplex PCR; TCRdb's copy has only in-frame clones and lacks some. The sample contains some 140,000 clones, 75% to 80% of which appear only once. Sequenced sample: peripheral blood. The source is a man of 80 years or more with acute or convalescent COVID-19. CDR3s leave out the opening cysteine and the closing phenylalanine or tryptophan. Fields, in order: J gene, V gene, CDR3 protein.

TRBJ2-1 | TRBV2 | ASSPGQSYNEQF
TRBJ2-3 | TRBV7-2 | ASSPRQSTDTQY
TRBJ2-1 | TRBV7-2 | ASSYARVNEQF
TRBJ2-1 | TRBV6-5 | ASNLMGQGKNEQF
TRBJ2-7 | TRBV14 | ASSQGAGQY
TRBJ2-1 | TRBV5-4 | ASSSGQGSYNEQF
TRBJ2-7 | TRBV6-5 | ASRQAYEQY
TRBJ2-7 | TRBV7-3 | ASSVGQGHYEQY
TRBJ2-4 | TRBV2 | ASRRWNIQY
TRBJ2-1 | TRBV11-2 | ASSLELSGGSYNEQF
TRBJ2-1 | TRBV5-1 | ASSADGRKAYNEQF
TRBJ1-4 | TRBV19 | ASSRGIRNDEKLF
TRBJ1-5 | TRBV14 | ASSSRMRGAGGATIQPQH
TRBJ2-5 | TRBV13 | ASSRYRGDFETQY
TRBJ1-5 | TRBV7-9 | ASSPGQFGNQPQH
TRBJ1-1 | TRBV28 | ASIPSGQGDTEAF
TRBJ2-5 | TRBV6-7 | ASSSNTKLTGGGGTQY
TRBJ2-7 | TRBV6-5 | ASSYSTQGATYEQY
TRBJ2-2 | TRBV18 | ASSPAGTPRTGELF
TRBJ1-1 | TRBV7-2 | ASSPYRGNTEAF
TRBJ1-1 | TRBV5-1 | ASSRTGSTEAF
TRBJ1-5 | TRBV27 | ASRTRGGGNQPQH
TRBJ1-1 | TRBV7-9 | ASRAAGRGNAGVYTEAF
TRBJ1-1 | TRBV5-1 | ASSQDRGGASEAF
TRBJ2-2 | TRBV9 | ASSAGHIPGELF